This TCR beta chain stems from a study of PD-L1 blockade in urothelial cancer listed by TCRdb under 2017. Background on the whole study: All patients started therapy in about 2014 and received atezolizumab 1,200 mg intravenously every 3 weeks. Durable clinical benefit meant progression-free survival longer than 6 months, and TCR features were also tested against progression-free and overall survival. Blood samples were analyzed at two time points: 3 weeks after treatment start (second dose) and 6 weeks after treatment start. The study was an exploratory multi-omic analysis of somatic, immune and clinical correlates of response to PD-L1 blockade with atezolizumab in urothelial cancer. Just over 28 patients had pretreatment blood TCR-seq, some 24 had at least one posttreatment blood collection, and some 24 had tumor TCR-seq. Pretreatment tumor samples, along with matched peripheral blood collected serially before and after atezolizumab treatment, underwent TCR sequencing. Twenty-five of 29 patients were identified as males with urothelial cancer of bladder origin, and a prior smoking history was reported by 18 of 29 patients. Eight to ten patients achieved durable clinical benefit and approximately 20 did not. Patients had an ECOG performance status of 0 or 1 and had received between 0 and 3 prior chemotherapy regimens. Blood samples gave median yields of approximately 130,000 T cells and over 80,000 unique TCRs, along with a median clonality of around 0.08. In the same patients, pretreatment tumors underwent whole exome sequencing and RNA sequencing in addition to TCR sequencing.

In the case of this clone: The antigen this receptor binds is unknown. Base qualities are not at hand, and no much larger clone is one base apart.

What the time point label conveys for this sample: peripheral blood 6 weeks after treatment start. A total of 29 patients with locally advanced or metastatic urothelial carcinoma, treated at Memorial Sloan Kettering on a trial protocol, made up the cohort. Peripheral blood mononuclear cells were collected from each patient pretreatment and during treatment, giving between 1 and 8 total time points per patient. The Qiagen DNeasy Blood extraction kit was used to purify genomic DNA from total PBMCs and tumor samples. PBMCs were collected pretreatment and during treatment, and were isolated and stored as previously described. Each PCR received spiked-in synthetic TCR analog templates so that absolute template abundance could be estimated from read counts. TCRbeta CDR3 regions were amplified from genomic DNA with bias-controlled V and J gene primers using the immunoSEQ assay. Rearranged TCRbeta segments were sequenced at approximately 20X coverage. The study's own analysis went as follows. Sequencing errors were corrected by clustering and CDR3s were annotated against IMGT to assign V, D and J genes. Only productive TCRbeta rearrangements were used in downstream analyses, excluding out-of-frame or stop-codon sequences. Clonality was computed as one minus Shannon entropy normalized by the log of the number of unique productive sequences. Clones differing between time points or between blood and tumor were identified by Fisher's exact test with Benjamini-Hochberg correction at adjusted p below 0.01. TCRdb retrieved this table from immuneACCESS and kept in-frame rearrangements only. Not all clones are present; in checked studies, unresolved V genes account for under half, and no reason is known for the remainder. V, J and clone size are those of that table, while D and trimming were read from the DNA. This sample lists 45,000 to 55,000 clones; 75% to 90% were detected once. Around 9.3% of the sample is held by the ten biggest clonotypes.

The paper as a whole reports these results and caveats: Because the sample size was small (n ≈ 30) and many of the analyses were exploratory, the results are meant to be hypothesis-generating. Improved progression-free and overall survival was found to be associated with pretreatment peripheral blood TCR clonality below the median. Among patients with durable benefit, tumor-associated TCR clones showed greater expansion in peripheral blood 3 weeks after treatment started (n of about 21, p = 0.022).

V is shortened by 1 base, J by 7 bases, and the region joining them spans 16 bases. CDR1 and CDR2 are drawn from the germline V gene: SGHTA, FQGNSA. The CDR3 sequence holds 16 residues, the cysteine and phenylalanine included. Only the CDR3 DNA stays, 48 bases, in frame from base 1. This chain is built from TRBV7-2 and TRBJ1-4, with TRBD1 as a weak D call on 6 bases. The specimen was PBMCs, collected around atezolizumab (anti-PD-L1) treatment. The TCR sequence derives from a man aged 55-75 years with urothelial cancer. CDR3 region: CASSLDVGGLREKLFF. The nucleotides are TGTGCCAGCAGCTTAGACGTGGGGGGGCTTCGTGAAAAACTGTTTTTT.